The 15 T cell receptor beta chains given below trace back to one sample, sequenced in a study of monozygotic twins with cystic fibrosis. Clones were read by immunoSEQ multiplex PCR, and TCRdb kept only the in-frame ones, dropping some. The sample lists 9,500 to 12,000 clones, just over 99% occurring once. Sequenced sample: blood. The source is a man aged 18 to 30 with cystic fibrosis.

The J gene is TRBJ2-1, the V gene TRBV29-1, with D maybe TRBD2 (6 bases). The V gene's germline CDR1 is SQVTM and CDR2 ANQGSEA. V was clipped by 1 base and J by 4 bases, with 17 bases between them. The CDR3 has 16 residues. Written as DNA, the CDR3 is TGCAGCGTTGAAGGCCCTCTTCACCGGGGGTACAATGAGCAGTTCTTC. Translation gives CSVEGPLHRGYNEQFF.

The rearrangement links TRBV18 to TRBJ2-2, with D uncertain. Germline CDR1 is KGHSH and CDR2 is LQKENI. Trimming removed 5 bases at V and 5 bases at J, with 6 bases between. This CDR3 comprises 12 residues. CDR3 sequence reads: CASSSSTGELFF. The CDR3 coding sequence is TGTGCCAGCTCATCAAGTACCGGGGAGCTGTTTTTT.

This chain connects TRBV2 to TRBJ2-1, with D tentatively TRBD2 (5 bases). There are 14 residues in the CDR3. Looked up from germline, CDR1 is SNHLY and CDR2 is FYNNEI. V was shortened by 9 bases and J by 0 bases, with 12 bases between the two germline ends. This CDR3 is CASSLRDSYNEQFF. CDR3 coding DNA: TGTGCCAGTTCGCTCCGGGACTCCTACAATGAGCAGTTCTTC. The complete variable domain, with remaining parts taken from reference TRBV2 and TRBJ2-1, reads EPEVTQTPSHQVTQMGQEVILRCVPISNHLYFYWYRQILGQKVEFLVSFYNNEISEKSEIFDDQFSVERPDGSNFTLKIRSTKLEDSAMYFCASSLRDSYNEQFFGPGTRLTVL.

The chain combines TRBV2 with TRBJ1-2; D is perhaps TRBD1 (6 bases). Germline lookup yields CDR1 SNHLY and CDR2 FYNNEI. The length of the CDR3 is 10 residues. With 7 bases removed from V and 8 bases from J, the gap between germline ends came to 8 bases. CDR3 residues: CASTGGGYTF. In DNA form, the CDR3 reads TGTGCCAGCACCGGGGGCGGCTACACCTTC.

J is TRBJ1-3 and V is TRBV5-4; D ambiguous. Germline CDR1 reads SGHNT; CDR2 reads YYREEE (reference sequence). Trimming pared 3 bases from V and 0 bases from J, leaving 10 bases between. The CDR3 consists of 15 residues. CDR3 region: CASSYGPDSGNTIYF. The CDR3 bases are TGTGCCAGCAGCTATGGACCCGACTCTGGAAACACCATATATTTT.

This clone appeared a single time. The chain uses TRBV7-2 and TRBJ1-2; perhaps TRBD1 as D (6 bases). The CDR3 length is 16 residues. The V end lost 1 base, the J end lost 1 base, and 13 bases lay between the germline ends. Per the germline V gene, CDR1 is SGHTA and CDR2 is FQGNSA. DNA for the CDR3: TGTGCCAGCAGCTTAGGAACAGGGCTTGTTAACTATGGCTACACCTTC. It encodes CASSLGTGLVNYGYTF.

CDR3 sequence (DNA): TGTGCCAGCAGTTTAACAGTGGTTTCCTACGAGCAGTACTTC. It yields the protein CASSLTVVSYEQYF. The chain has TRBV27 and TRBJ2-7; D unresolved. Germline-derived CDR1 and CDR2 are MNHEY and SMNVEV (reference sequence). Trimming stripped 2 bases from V and 1 base from J, with 9 bases between. This CDR3 has 14 amino acids.

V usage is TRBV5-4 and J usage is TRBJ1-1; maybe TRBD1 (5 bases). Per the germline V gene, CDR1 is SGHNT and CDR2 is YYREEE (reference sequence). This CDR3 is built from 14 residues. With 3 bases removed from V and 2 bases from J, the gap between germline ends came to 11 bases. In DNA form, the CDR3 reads TGTGCCAGCAGCTCCAGCAGGGTAAACACTGAAGCTTTCTTT. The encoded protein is CASSSSRVNTEAFF.

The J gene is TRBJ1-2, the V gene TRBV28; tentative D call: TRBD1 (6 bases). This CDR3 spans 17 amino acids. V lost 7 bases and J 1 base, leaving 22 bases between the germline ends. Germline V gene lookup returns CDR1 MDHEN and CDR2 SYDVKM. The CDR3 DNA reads TGTGCCAGCACCGGCGGGACACAGCTGAACAATAACTATGGCTACACCTTC. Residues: CASTGGTQLNNNYGYTF.

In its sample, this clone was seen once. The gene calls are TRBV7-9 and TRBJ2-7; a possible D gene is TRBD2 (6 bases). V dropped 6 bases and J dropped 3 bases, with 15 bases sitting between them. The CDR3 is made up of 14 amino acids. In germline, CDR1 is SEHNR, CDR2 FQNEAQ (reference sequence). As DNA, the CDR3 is TGTGCCAGCAGTAACCGGGACTCCAACTACGAGCAGTACTTC. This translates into CASSNRDSNYEQYF.

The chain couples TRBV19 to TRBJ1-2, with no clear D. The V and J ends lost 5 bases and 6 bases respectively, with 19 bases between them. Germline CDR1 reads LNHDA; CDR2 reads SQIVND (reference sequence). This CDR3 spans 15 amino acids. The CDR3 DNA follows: TGTGCCAGTAGTTCACTCCCTCGGAGGCAACATGGCTACACCTTC. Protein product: CASSSLPRRQHGYTF.

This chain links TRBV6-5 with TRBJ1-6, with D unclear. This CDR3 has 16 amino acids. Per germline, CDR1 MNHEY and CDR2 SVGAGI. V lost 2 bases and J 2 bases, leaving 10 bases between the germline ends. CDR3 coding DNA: TGTGCCAGCAGTTACGGCGCCCGGGCCTATAATTCACCCCTCCACTTT. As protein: CASSYGARAYNSPLHF.

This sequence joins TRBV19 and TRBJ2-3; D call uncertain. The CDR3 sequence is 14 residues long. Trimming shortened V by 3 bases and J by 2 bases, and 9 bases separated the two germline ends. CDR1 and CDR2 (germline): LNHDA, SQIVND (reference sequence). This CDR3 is CASSMVGNTDTQYF. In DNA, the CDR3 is TGTGCCAGTAGTATGGTAGGAAACACAGATACGCAGTATTTT.

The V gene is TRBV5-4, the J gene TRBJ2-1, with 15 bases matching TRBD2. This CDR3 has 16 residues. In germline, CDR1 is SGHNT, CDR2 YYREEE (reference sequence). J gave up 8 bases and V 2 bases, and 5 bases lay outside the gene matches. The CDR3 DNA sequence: TGTGCCAGCAGCTTCGGACTAGCGGGGGGGCATGATGAGCAGTTCTTC. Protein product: CASSFGLAGGHDEQFF.

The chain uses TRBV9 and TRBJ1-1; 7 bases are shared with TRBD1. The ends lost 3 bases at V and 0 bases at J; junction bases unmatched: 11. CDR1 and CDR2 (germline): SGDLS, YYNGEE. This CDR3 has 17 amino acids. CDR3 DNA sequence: TGTGCCAGCAGCGCAAATTTTGGGACAGAAATGAACACTGAAGCTTTCTTT. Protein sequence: CASSANFGTEMNTEAFF.